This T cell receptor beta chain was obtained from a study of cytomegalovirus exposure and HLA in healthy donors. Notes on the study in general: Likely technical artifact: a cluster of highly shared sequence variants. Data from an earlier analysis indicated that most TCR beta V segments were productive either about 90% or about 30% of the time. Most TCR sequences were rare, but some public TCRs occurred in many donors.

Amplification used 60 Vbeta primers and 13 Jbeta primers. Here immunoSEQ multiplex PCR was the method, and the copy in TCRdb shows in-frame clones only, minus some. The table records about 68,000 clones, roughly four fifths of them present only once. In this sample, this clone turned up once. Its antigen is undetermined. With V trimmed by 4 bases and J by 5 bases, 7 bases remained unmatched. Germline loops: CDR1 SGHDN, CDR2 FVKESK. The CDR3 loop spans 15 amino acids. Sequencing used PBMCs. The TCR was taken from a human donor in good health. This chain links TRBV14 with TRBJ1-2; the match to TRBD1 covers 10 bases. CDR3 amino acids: CASSPGQGGTYGYTF. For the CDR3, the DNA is TGTGCCAGCAGCCCCGGACAGGGGGGTACGTATGGCTACACCTTC.